This paragraph covers one T cell receptor beta chain sequence. The target antigen is unknown. Trimming pared 3 bases from V and 3 bases from J, leaving 9 bases between. The length of the CDR3 is 14 residues. Germline assignment: CDR1 MRHNA and CDR2 SNTAGT. The record originates from a study of shared clonotypes between healthy human individuals. At the level of the study: Two female and a few male donors aged 18 to 49 were enrolled. Notes on the study in general: Naive CD4 clonotype sharing across several donors was roughly 5%. Memory subsets generally showed lower estimated richness than naive subsets.

Using immunoSEQ multiplex PCR, the repertoire was profiled, and TCRdb retains in-frame clones only, with some absent. The sample records around 690,000 clones, about 92% being singletons. The material sequenced was memory CD8+ T cells from PBMCs. Subset of the sample: CD45RO+ cells pooled with CCR7-negative TemRA cells. The chain carries TRBV6-4 and TRBJ2-1, with D possibly TRBD2 on 6 matching bases. The receptor comes from a man younger than 35 in good health. Some clones in this sample may be carry-over from other donors' samples. Here the CDR3 reads CASSEGTFYNEQFF. CDR3 bases: TGTGCCAGCAGTGAAGGGACTTTCTACAATGAGCAGTTCTTC.